These T cell receptor beta chains were read from a single sample in a study of cytomegalovirus exposure and HLA in healthy donors. This table comes from immunoSEQ multiplex PCR, and its TCRdb copy is limited to in-frame clones, with some not included. The sample consists of over 110,000 clones, 78% of them appearing once. Input material: PBMCs. The receptors were gathered from a woman in her forties in good health and CMV-seropositive. CDR3s include the opening cysteine and the closing phenylalanine or tryptophan. D genes are given only for firm matches. Not every row has a clone size; where given, it reads once, few, many or a size class.

V	D	J	size	DNA	CDR3
TRBV28	.	TRBJ2-7	.	TGTGCCAGCAGCTACAGGAGCTCCTACGAGCAGTACTTC	CASSYRSSYEQYF
TRBV19	TRBD1	TRBJ1-2	.	TGTGCCAGTACCCCTGGGGACAGGAGGAACTATGGCTACACCTTC	CASTPGDRRNYGYTF
TRBV5-8	TRBD2	TRBJ2-1	.	TGTGCCAGCAGCTTGACTAGCGGGACCATCTCCTACAATGAGCAGTTCTTC	CASSLTSGTISYNEQFF
TRBV11-3	.	TRBJ2-5	.	TGTGCCAGCAGCCCGGCGGGGGCGGCGAGAGAGACCCAGTACTTC	CASSPAGAARETQYF
TRBV19	TRBD1	TRBJ2-7	once	TGTGCCAGTAGTATTAGGGGACAGGGTTGGCACGAGCAGTACTTC	CASSIRGQGWHEQYF
TRBV11-3	TRBD1	TRBJ2-4	.	TGTGCCAGCAGCTTAGGGGGGACAGGGGCCTTGGGGGAAAACATTCAGTACTTC	CASSLGGTGALGENIQYF
TRBV14	.	TRBJ2-5	.	TGTGCCAGCAGCCAAGGAGGCAGCGGCCAAGAGACCCAGTACTTC	CASSQGGSGQETQYF
TRBV6-1	.	TRBJ2-7	.	TGTGCCAGCAGTGTCTTGGCAGGGGACTCCTACGAGCAGTACTTC	CASSVLAGDSYEQYF
TRBV7-9	.	TRBJ2-6	.	TGTGCCAGCAGCTTTCAGGGAGGTGGGGCCAACGTCCTGACTTTC	CASSFQGGGANVLTF
TRBV9	TRBD1	TRBJ1-4	few	TGTGCCAGCAACCCGACAGGGGGTAATGAAAAACTGTTTTTT	CASNPTGGNEKLFF
TRBV5-6	.	TRBJ1-5	.	TGTGCCAGCAGCTTCCGGACTGTCACCGGGGGGCCCCAGCATTTT	CASSFRTVTGGPQHF
TRBV7-8	.	TRBJ2-2	.	TGTGCCAGCAGCTTACTAGCGAACACCGGGGAGCTGTTTTTT	CASSLLANTGELFF
TRBV28	.	TRBJ2-3	.	TGTGCCAGCAGTTTCCCCCCACAGGGCACAGATACGCAGTATTTT	CASSFPPQGTDTQYF
TRBV10-3	TRBD1	TRBJ2-7	once	TGTGCCATCAGTCGGACAGGCCTAACTTTCGAGCAGTACTTC	CAISRTGLTFEQYF
TRBV5-6	.	TRBJ2-1	.	TGTGCCAGCAGCTTAGCGACTAGTTCCGAAAGCTCCTACAATGAGCAGTTCTTC	CASSLATSSESSYNEQFF
TRBV5-6	TRBD2	TRBJ2-7	.	TGTGCCAGCAGCTTGGAGCTAGCGGGAAAGTACGAGCAGTACTTC	CASSLELAGKYEQYF
TRBV19	.	TRBJ2-7	.	TGTGCCAGTAGTATAGGCGGGGTGCTCAGATACGAGCAGTACTTC	CASSIGGVLRYEQYF
TRBV6-1	.	TRBJ2-5	.	TGTGCCAGCACAGCCCTGCGAGGAGCAGAGACCCAGTACTTC	CASTALRGAETQYF
TRBV7-8	TRBD2	TRBJ2-7	.	TGTGCCAGCAGCTCTCGGACTAGCGGGAGGAACTCTCTCTACGAGCAGTACTTC	CASSSRTSGRNSLYEQYF
TRBV7-9	.	TRBJ2-1	.	TGTGCCAGCAGCTCCTCCGGGACTGGGAATGAGCAGTTCTTC	CASSSSGTGNEQFF
TRBV2	.	TRBJ1-5	.	TGTGCCAGCAGTCAGACAGTTTATAGCAATCAGCCCCAGCATTTT	CASSQTVYSNQPQHF
TRBV11-3	.	TRBJ2-7	.	TGTGCCAGCAGTTATCGCCGGGGAGGCTCCTACGAGCAGTACTTC	CASSYRRGGSYEQYF